This T cell receptor (beta chain) was profiled in a study of T cell changes during pregnancy in multiple sclerosis. Clones were read by immunoSEQ multiplex PCR, and TCRdb kept only the in-frame ones, dropping some. The sample contains roughly 28,000 clones, just over 90% of which appear only once. The clonotype originates from a female donor with multiple sclerosis, enrolled in a pregnancy study. The material was CD8+ T cells from peripheral blood mononuclear cells, obtained before pregnancy.

CDR3 protein: CAWRRGDYNEQFF. CDR3 nucleotides: TGTGCCTGGAGACGCGGGGACTACAATGAGCAGTTCTTC. V gene TRBV30 combines with J gene TRBJ2-1; TRBD2 might be the D (6 bases). The V and J ends lost 3 bases and 3 bases respectively, with 9 bases between them. This CDR3 spans 13 amino acids. Per germline, CDR1 GTSNPN and CDR2 SVGIG (reference sequence).